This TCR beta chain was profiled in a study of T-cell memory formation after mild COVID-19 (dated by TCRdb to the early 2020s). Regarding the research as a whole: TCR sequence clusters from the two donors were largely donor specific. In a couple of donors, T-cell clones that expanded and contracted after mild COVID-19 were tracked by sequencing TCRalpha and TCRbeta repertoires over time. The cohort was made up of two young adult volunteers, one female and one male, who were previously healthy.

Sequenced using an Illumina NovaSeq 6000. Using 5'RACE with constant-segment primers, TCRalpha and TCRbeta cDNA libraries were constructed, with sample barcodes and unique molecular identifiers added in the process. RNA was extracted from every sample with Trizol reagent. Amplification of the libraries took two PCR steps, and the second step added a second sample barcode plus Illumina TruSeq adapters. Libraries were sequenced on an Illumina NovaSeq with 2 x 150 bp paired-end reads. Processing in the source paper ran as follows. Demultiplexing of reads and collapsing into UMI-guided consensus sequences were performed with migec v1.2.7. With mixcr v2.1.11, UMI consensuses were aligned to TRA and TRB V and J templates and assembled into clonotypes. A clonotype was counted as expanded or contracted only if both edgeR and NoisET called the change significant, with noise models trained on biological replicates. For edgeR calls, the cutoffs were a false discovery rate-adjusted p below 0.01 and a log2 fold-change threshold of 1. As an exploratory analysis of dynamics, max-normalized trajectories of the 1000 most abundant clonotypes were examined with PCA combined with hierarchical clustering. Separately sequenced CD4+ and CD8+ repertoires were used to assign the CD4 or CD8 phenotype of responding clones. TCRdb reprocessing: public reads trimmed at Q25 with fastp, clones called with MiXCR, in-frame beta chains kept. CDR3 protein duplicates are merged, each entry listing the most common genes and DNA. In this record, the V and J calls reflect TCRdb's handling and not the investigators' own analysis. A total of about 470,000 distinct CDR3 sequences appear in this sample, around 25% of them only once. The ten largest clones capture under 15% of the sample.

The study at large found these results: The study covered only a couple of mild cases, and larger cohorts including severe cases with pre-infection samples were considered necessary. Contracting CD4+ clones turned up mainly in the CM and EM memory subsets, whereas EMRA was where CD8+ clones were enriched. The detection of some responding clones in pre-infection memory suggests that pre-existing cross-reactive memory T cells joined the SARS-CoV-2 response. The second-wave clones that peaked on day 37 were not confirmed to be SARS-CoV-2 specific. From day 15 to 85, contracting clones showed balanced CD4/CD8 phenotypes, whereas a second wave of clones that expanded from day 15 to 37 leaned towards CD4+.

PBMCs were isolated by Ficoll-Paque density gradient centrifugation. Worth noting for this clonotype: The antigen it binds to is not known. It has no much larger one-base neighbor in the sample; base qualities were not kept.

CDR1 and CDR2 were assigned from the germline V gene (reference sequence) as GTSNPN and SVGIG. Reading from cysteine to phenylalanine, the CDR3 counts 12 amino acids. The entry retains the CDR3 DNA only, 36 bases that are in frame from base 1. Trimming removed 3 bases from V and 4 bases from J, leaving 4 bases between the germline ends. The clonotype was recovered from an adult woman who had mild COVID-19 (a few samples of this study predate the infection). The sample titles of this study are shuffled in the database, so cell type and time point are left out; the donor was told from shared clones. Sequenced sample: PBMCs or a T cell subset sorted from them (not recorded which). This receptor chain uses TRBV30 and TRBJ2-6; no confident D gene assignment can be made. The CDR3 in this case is CAWSPGANVLTF. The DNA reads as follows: TGTGCCTGGAGCCCCGGGGCCAACGTCCTGACTTTC.